This entry lists 21 T cell receptor beta chains sequenced from one sample in a study of blood T cell repertoires in COVID-19. The data were produced by immunoSEQ multiplex PCR, yet TCRdb's version contains in-frame clones alone and is incomplete. The sample has hundreds of thousands of clones, approximately 86% seen once. Sequencing input: PBMCs or T cells enriched from blood (not recorded which). These receptor sequences come from a woman younger than 45 who had recovered from COVID-19.

The gene calls are TRBV7-3 and TRBJ1-2; 7 bases align to TRBD1. V dropped 2 bases and J dropped 6; count of bases not matched to a gene: 3. The CDR3 is 13 residues long. Germline CDR1 is SGHTA and CDR2 is FQGTGA. As DNA, the CDR3 is TGTGCCAGCAGCTTAGACAGGGTAAATGGCTACACCTTC. Amino acids: CASSLDRVNGYTF.

The rearrangement joins TRBV11-2 to TRBJ1-6; D is possibly TRBD1 (5 bases). Germline CDR1 reads SGHAT; CDR2 reads FQNNGV. This CDR3 spans 14 amino acids. V was trimmed by 5 bases and J by 8 bases, leaving 13 bases between them. CDR3 residues: CASSPVGGYSPLHF. In DNA, the CDR3 is TGTGCCAGCAGCCCAGTTGGGGGGTATTCACCCCTCCACTTT.

The V call is TRBV2, the J call TRBJ1-5; D not resolved. CDR3 size: 13 residues. CDR1 and CDR2 (germline): SNHLY, FYNNEI. The germline V and J ends were trimmed by 1 base and 7 bases, with 8 bases remaining between them. In DNA, the CDR3 is TGTGCCAGCAGTGAAGATTCGGGGCAGCCCCAGCATTTT. Translated: CASSEDSGQPQHF.

V gene TRBV27 combines with J gene TRBJ1-5; 7 bases align to TRBD1. With 5 bases clipped from V and 6 bases from J, the junction kept 13 bases outside the gene matches. This CDR3 comprises 16 residues. The germline CDR1 and CDR2 sequences are MNHEY and SMNVEV (reference sequence). This CDR3 reads CASSPQTGFGGQPQHF. CDR3 nucleotide sequence: TGTGCCAGCAGTCCCCAGACAGGGTTTGGTGGTCAGCCCCAGCATTTT.

This chain connects TRBV5-1 to TRBJ1-4; D possibly corresponds to TRBD1 (5 bases). V gave up 2 bases and J gave up 6 bases, with 11 bases separating them. Germline values: CDR1 SGHRS, CDR2 YFSETQ. This CDR3 has 14 amino acids. This CDR3 is CASSFWTRHEKLFF. The CDR3 DNA follows: TGCGCCAGCAGCTTCTGGACACGACATGAAAAACTGTTTTTT. Complete variable domain (other parts from reference TRBV5-1 and TRBJ1-4): KAGVTQTPRYLIKTRGQQVTLSCSPISGHRSVSWYQQTPGQGLQFLFEYFSETQRNKGNFPGRFSGRQFSNSRSEMNVSTLELGDSALYLCASSFWTRHEKLFFGSGTQLSVL.

The chain couples TRBV21-1 to TRBJ1-6; the table assigns TRBD1, which was not confirmed against the DNA. TRBV21-1 is tagged as a pseudogene. This CDR3 comprises 16 residues. CDR3: CASSKAGAGSNSPLHF. The CDR3 region has the DNA TGTGCCAGCAGCAAAGCGGGGGCAGGCTCAAATTCACCCCTCCACTTT.

The chain employs TRBV28 and TRBJ2-7, with 8 bases fitting TRBD1. Germline CDR1 reads MDHEN; CDR2 reads SYDVKM. This CDR3 has 15 residues. V lost 7 bases, J lost 5 bases, and 13 bases stayed unmatched. CDR3 DNA sequence: TGTGCCAGCAAACCTCTGGGACAGGTGTGGGACGAGCAGTACTTC. As protein: CASKPLGQVWDEQYF. Full variable domain (missing parts from reference TRBV28 and TRBJ2-7): DVKVTQSSRYLVKRTGEKVFLECVQDMDHENMFWYRQDPGLGLRLIYFSYDVKMKEKGDIPEGYSVSREKKERFSLILESASTNQTSMYLCASKPLGQVWDEQYFGPGTRLTVT.

The chain uses TRBV9 and TRBJ2-1, with 8 positions matching TRBD2. This CDR3 has 17 residues. CDR1 is SGDLS, CDR2 YYNGEE, per germline. The ends lost 3 bases at V and 7 bases at J; junction bases unmatched: 15. The CDR3 coding sequence is TGTGCCAGCAGCGCTGAAGCGTGGGGACTAGGTTGGAATGAGCAGTTCTTC. Translating it yields CASSAEAWGLGWNEQFF.

V usage is TRBV2 and J usage is TRBJ2-7; 8 nucleotides agree with TRBD1. CDR1 and CDR2 (germline): SNHLY, FYNNEI. The CDR3 covers 13 residues. Trimming at V came to 6 bases and at J to 1 base, leaving 2 bases not matched to a gene. In nucleotides, the CDR3 is TGTGCCAGCAGGCGGGACAGGTCCTACGAGCAGTACTTC. As protein: CASRRDRSYEQYF.

The rearrangement links TRBV24-1 to TRBJ1-2; TRBD1 aligns across 7 bases. The germline CDR1 and CDR2 sequences are KGHDR and SFDVKD. This CDR3 comprises 13 residues. The V gene end was trimmed by 9 bases and the J gene end by 8 bases; junction bases not matched to a gene: 11. This CDR3 is CATADRSSQGYTF. In nucleotides, the CDR3 is TGTGCCACCGCGGACAGGTCGTCCCAGGGCTACACCTTC.

The chain couples TRBV28 to TRBJ1-2, with a possible D match to TRBD1 (5 bases). This CDR3 contains 17 residues. Trimming stripped 9 bases from V and 5 bases from J, with 28 bases between. Per the germline V gene, CDR1 is MDHEN and CDR2 is SYDVKM. The CDR3 DNA follows: TGTGCCAGTCGTGAAGGGGCGGAACCAGAGGCCTTATATGGCTACACCTTC. It is translated as CASREGAEPEALYGYTF.

This chain links TRBV15 with TRBJ2-2; D is uncertain. There are 16 residues in the CDR3. V lost 0 bases and J lost 2, with 10 bases in between. In germline, CDR1 is LNHNV, CDR2 YYDKDF (reference sequence). CDR3 protein: CATSRESMANTGELFF. Here the CDR3 DNA reads TGTGCCACCAGCAGAGAGTCCATGGCAAACACCGGGGAGCTGTTTTTT.

The chain couples TRBV7-2 to TRBJ2-3; 7 bases align to TRBD1. The ends lost 1 base at V and 3 bases at J; junction bases unmatched: 4. CDR1 and CDR2 (germline): SGHTA, FQGNSA. The CDR3 sequence is 15 residues long. This CDR3 reads CASSLEGGRTDTQYF. CDR3 bases: TGTGCCAGCAGCTTAGAAGGGGGCAGAACAGATACGCAGTATTTT.

The CDR3: CASSLRGMNTEAFF. DNA for the CDR3: TGTGCCAGCAGCTTGCGGGGGATGAACACTGAAGCTTTCTTT. The V and J genes are TRBV5-4 and TRBJ1-1, with a tentative D call TRBD1 (5 bases). Trimming removed 1 base from V and 0 bases from J, with 7 bases in between. Looked up from germline, CDR1 is SGHNT and CDR2 is YYREEE (reference sequence). The CDR3 is made up of 14 amino acids.

V and J are TRBV19 and TRBJ1-5; 7 nucleotides line up with TRBD1. Germline V gene sequence: CDR1 LNHDA, CDR2 SQIVND (reference sequence). V lost 3 bases to trimming and J lost 6 bases; unmatched junction nucleotides: 11. This CDR3 comprises 16 residues. CDR3 protein: CASSIGERGLRQPQHF. The CDR3 DNA is TGTGCCAGTAGTATTGGGGAGAGGGGGCTGCGTCAGCCCCAGCATTTT.

This clone was detected a few times. This sample also contains other DNA sequences that code for the same CDR3. The V gene is TRBV5-1, the J gene TRBJ1-2; the D gene is possibly TRBD1 (5 bases). The CDR3 length is 15 residues. Per the germline V gene, CDR1 is SGHRS and CDR2 is YFSETQ. Trimming pared 0 bases from V and 4 bases from J, leaving 13 bases between. CDR3 loop: CASSLGTGGAYGYTF. For the CDR3, the DNA is TGCGCCAGCAGCTTGGGGACGGGCGGGGCCTATGGCTACACCTTC.

The rearrangement joins TRBV19 to TRBJ2-2; TRBD2 aligns across 10 bases. Trimming cost V 3 bases and J 3 bases; bases outside gene matches: 1. From germline, CDR1 is LNHDA and CDR2 SQIVND (reference sequence). This CDR3 contains 15 residues. CDR3 nucleotide sequence: TGTGCCAGTAGTATCCTAGCGGGAGACACCGGGGAGCTGTTTTTT. Amino acid sequence: CASSILAGDTGELFF.

This clone was seen just once. This chain uses TRBV13 with TRBJ2-4; the match to TRBD1 covers 7 bases. This CDR3 has 16 residues. Trimming cost V 4 bases and J 8 bases; bases outside gene matches: 14. Germline V gene lookup returns CDR1 PRHDT and CDR2 FYEKMQ (reference sequence). The CDR3 coding sequence is TGTGCCAGCAGCTCCCGGGACAGTTATGGTCTGGACATTCAGTACTTC. This encodes CASSSRDSYGLDIQYF.

This chain connects TRBV10-3 to TRBJ1-1; D is possibly TRBD1 (6 bases). V dropped 3 bases and J dropped 5 bases, with 22 bases sitting between them. In germline, CDR1 is ENHRY, CDR2 SYGVKD. The CDR3 has 17 amino acids. The CDR3 DNA sequence: TGTGCCATCAGTGATGACGGAACCCATGGGAGGGGGACTGAAGCTTTCTTT. Amino acids: CAISDDGTHGRGTEAFF.

The chain employs TRBV19 and TRBJ1-4, with 8 positions matching TRBD1. Germline lookup yields CDR1 LNHDA and CDR2 SQIVND (reference sequence). The CDR3 is made up of 19 amino acids. Trimming took 0 bases from V and 0 from J; bases not matched to a gene: 9. The CDR3 DNA follows: TGTGCCAGTAGTATAGATTGGGGGACAGGACGGCCAACTAATGAAAAACTGTTTTTT. Its translation is CASSIDWGTGRPTNEKLFF. The whole variable domain, filled in from reference TRBV19 and TRBJ1-4, reads DGGITQSPKYLFRKEGQNVTLSCEQNLNHDAMYWYRQDPGQGLRLIYYSQIVNDFQKGDIAEGYSVSREKKESFPLTVTSAQKNPTAFYLCASSIDWGTGRPTNEKLFFGSGTQLSVL.

The chain uses TRBV7-9 and TRBJ1-2; D remains unclear. The germline gives CDR1 SEHNR, CDR2 FQNEAQ (reference sequence). V was cut by 4 bases and J by 4 bases, with 10 bases left in between. The CDR3 length is 13 residues. Written as DNA, the CDR3 is TGTGCCAGCAGCTCCGCCACGGTCTATGGCTACACCTTC. Its protein product is CASSSATVYGYTF.